This T cell receptor (beta chain) derives from a study of OX40 agonist ivuxolimab in advanced cancers. Study results and caveats: More expanded clones were seen, on average, in CD8+ T cells than in CD4+. Partly responding patients at 0.1-3.0 mg/kg showed some of the smallest clonal expansion.

Sequenced by immunoSEQ multiplex PCR; TCRdb stores in-frame clones only, minus some. Of tens of thousands of clones in the sample, about 89% were seen once. If patients had autoimmune disease history or systemic immunosuppression, they were excluded. Baseline, cycle 4 day 1, and cycle 7 day 1 were the blood sampling points. As to this clone: Its matching antigen is unknown.

The receptor comes from an adult with an advanced solid tumor such as melanoma, head and neck, liver or kidney cancer. The sample was CD4+ or CD8+ T cells sorted from blood, taken in a trial of the OX40 agonist ivuxolimab.

The CDR3 sequence is CAWRLSGSAGELFF. The CDR3, as DNA: TGTGCCTGGAGGCTCAGCGGGAGCGCTGGGGAGCTGTTTTTT. J is TRBJ2-2 and V is TRBV30, with 8 bases lining up with TRBD2. The junction had 8 bases not matched to a gene; V was cut back by 3 bases and J by 8 bases. There are 14 residues in the CDR3. CDR1 is GTSNPN, CDR2 SVGIG, per germline (reference sequence).